The 13 T cell receptor beta chains reported below all come from one sample, sequenced in a study of blood T cell repertoires in COVID-19. Sequencing used immunoSEQ multiplex PCR; TCRdb keeps in-frame clones, though not all of them. Of about 65,000 clones listed, approximately 93% are singletons. Sequenced sample: peripheral blood. These receptors were collected from a man in his sixties or seventies with active COVID-19.

This clone has a single count. J is TRBJ2-7 and V is TRBV20-1; D might be TRBD2 (5 bases). This CDR3 contains 11 residues. V was pared by 6 bases and J by 10 bases, with 16 bases between. In germline, CDR1 is DFQATT, CDR2 SNEGSKA (reference sequence). CDR3 residues: CSALRVGGQYF. Written as DNA, the CDR3 is TGCAGTGCCCTAAGGGTCGGAGGACAGTACTTC.

The chain links TRBV5-1 to TRBJ2-7; 9 nucleotides align to TRBD1. There are 15 residues in the CDR3. V was pared by 0 bases and J by 3 bases, with 4 bases of the junction left unmatched. CDR1 and CDR2 from the germline V gene are SGHRS and YFSETQ. The CDR3 sequence: CASSLEGTGIYEQYV. The CDR3 bases are TGCGCCAGCAGCTTGGAGGGGACAGGGATCTACGAGCAGTACGTC.

This rearrangement joins TRBV4-3 to TRBJ1-2; D uncertain. Per the germline V gene, CDR1 is LGHNA and CDR2 is YSLEER. Deletions cut 0 bases from V and 5 bases from J, with 19 bases between. This CDR3 is 17 amino acids long. The CDR3 DNA reads as TGCGCCAGCAGCCAAGAAGTGGCCGCGCGGAAAAAGTATGGCTACACCTTC. It codes for CASSQEVAARKKYGYTF.

This sequence joins TRBV5-1 and TRBJ1-4; possible D gene TRBD1, 6 bases. The CDR3 consists of 14 residues. Germline lookup yields CDR1 SGHRS and CDR2 YFSETQ. With 5 bases removed from V and 4 bases from J, the gap between germline ends came to 12 bases. This chain's CDR3 is CASRQQGGNEKLFF. Written as DNA, the CDR3 is TGCGCCAGCAGGCAACAGGGCGGTAATGAAAAACTGTTTTTT.

This chain uses TRBV6-5 with TRBJ2-3; 9 bases fit TRBD1. CDR1 MNHEY and CDR2 SVGAGI come from the germline V gene. The CDR3 is made up of 14 amino acids. Trimming at V came to 6 bases and at J to 3 bases, leaving 4 bases not matched to a gene. The CDR3 DNA reads TGTGCCAGCAGCAGGACAGGGGTAACAGATACGCAGTATTTT. Its translation is CASSRTGVTDTQYF.

The genes are TRBV4-1 and TRBJ2-1, with D unresolved. V was trimmed by 0 bases and J by 1 base, leaving 7 bases between them. The length of the CDR3 is 15 residues. Germline V CDR1 and CDR2: MGHRA, YSYEKL. The DNA for the CDR3 is TGCGCCAGCAGCCAAGATCCAACATCCTACAATGAGCAGTTCTTC. Protein sequence: CASSQDPTSYNEQFF.

For this clone: This same CDR3 is encoded by further DNA sequences in the sample. This sequence joins TRBV5-1 and TRBJ1-1; a weak D match, TRBD1 (5 bases). V was trimmed by 2 bases and J by 1 base, leaving 9 bases between them. The CDR3 has 14 residues. CDR1 SGHRS and CDR2 YFSETQ come from the germline V gene. DNA of the CDR3: TGCGCCAGCAGCTTAACTCAGGGGAACACTGAAGCTTTCTTT. Translated, it gives CASSLTQGNTEAFF.

The chain couples TRBV4-3 to TRBJ2-1; TRBD2 agrees at 15 bases. The CDR3 is made up of 20 amino acids. After removal of 0 bases from V and 7 bases from J, the junction contained 13 bases not matched to a gene. CDR1 and CDR2 (germline): LGHNA, YSLEER. The CDR3, as DNA: TGCGCCAGCAGCCAAGAATTCTCATGGGGACTAGCGGGGGGCCTAAATGAGCAGTTCTTC. This encodes CASSQEFSWGLAGGLNEQFF.

The chain links TRBV18 to TRBJ1-1, with D hard to call. The germline V gene has CDR1 KGHSH and CDR2 LQKENI. V was shortened by 3 bases and J by 7 bases, with 9 bases between the two germline ends. The CDR3 loop spans 12 amino acids. In DNA, the CDR3 is TGTGCCAGCTCACCTGTGGAGGGTGAAGCTTTCTTT. Its protein is CASSPVEGEAFF.

The chain is built from TRBV4-1 and TRBJ1-2, with D perhaps TRBD1 (6 bases). CDR1 and CDR2 from the germline V gene are MGHRA and YSYEKL. This CDR3 has 15 amino acids. V dropped 1 base and J dropped 1 base, with 10 bases sitting between them. Written as DNA, the CDR3 is TGCGCCAGCAGCCAAGGGACAGCAAATAACTATGGCTACACCTTC. Translation gives CASSQGTANNYGYTF.

The J gene is TRBJ2-3, the V gene TRBV3-1 (or the pseudogene TRBV3-2), with D possibly being TRBD2 (6 bases). The CDR3 has 15 residues. The V gene's germline CDR1 is LGHDT and CDR2 YNNKEL (reference sequence). V was trimmed by 4 bases and J by 4 bases, leaving 15 bases between them. The CDR3 nucleotides are TGTGCCAGCAGCCGACGAGTCGGGGGAGCAGATACGCAGTATTTT. Its translation is CASSRRVGGADTQYF.

The chain carries TRBV4-1 and TRBJ2-3; the D gene is possibly TRBD2 (5 bases). Trimming took 0 bases from V and 1 from J, leaving 8 bases between them. The CDR3 is made up of 15 amino acids. Germline V gene data show CDR1 as MGHRA and CDR2 as YSYEKL. CDR3 sequence (DNA): TGCGCCAGCAGCCAAGACGGGGTGGGCACAGATACGCAGTATTTT. Its translation is CASSQDGVGTDTQYF.

The chain uses TRBV9 and TRBJ2-3; D is uncertain. This CDR3 is built from 13 residues. CDR1 SGDLS and CDR2 YYNGEE come from the germline V gene. V shed 4 bases and J shed 4 bases, with 10 bases lying between them. CDR3 bases: TGTGCCAGCAGCCGGGTGGTCCCAGATACGCAGTATTTT. It codes for CASSRVVPDTQYF. Looking up the rest from reference TRBV9 and TRBJ2-3 gives the full variable domain: DSGVTQTPKHLITATGQRVTLRCSPRSGDLSVYWYQQSLDQGLQFLIQYYNGEERAKGNILERFSAQQFPDLHSELNLSSLELGDSALYFCASSRVVPDTQYFGPGTRLTVL.